A selection of T cell receptor beta chains follows, all from one sample in a study of CD8+CD57+ T cells in acquired aplastic anemia. TCRdb reprocessed the reads via MiXCR and lists one record per CDR3 protein. The table shows about 260,000 distinct CDR3 sequences, with roughly 82% occurring only once. Source material: sorted CD4+, CD8+, or CD8+CD57+ T cells (not recorded which) from PBMCs. The receptors were gathered from a human donor with aplastic anemia. Both conserved end residues are part of each CDR3. Each record gives: J gene, clone size, V gene, D gene, CDR3 DNA, CDR3 protein. The D gene is left open where the match is weak. Part of the rows lack a size; the others show once, few, many or a class for expanded clones.

J gene: TRBJ1-2; clone size: few; V gene: TRBV15; D gene: TRBD1; CDR3 DNA: TGTGCCACCAGCAGTGGGCAGGGGGCCCTCTATAACTATGGCTACACCTTC; CDR3 protein: CATSSGQGALYNYGYTF
J gene: TRBJ1-2; clone size: NA; V gene: TRBV7-9; D gene: NA; CDR3 DNA: NA; CDR3 protein: CASSSSDTQYFGPTF
J gene: TRBJ2-3; clone size: NA; V gene: TRBV7-7; D gene: TRBD1; CDR3 DNA: TGTGCCAGCAGCTCCGCCTACAGGGGTCACGCGCAGTATTTT; CDR3 protein: CASSSAYRGHAQYF
J gene: TRBJ1-1; clone size: NA; V gene: TRBV29-1; D gene: NA; CDR3 DNA: TGCAGCTTAGATCTGACAGGGAACACTGAAGCTTTCTTT; CDR3 protein: CSLDLTGNTEAFF
J gene: TRBJ2-1; clone size: NA; V gene: TRBV2; D gene: NA; CDR3 DNA: TGCGCCAGCAGCCCGGGGGGCTCGGGTGCGACCCAGTTCTTC; CDR3 protein: CASSPGGSGATQFF
J gene: TRBJ2-3; clone size: NA; V gene: TRBV7-8; D gene: TRBD2; CDR3 DNA: TGTGCCAGCGGCTTAGCGGGAGCTGCCGATACGCAGTTT; CDR3 protein: CASGLAGAADTQF
J gene: TRBJ2-6; clone size: NA; V gene: TRBV5-1; D gene: NA; CDR3 DNA: TGTGCCAGCACCTTGCATAGAATCAGGTCTGGGGCCAACGTCCTGACTTTC; CDR3 protein: CASTLHRIRSGANVLTF
J gene: TRBJ1-1; clone size: NA; V gene: TRBV19; D gene: NA; CDR3 DNA: TGTGCCAGCAGCTTAGATCTCGCAGGCTACACTGAACCGTTCTTT; CDR3 protein: CASSLDLAGYTEPFF
J gene: TRBJ1-2; clone size: NA; V gene: TRBV7-9; D gene: TRBD1; CDR3 DNA: TGTGCCAGCAGCTTCGGACAGGGCTATGGCTACACCTTC; CDR3 protein: CASSFGQGYGYTF
J gene: TRBJ2-1; clone size: few; V gene: TRBV5-1; D gene: NA; CDR3 DNA: TGTGCCAGCAGCTTGGGGGGCGGCAGCGGTCAGGATGAGCAGTTCTTC; CDR3 protein: CASSLGGGSGQDEQFF
J gene: TRBJ2-7; clone size: NA; V gene: TRBV20-1; D gene: TRBD1; CDR3 DNA: TGCAGTGCTCTCGGACAGGGGGCTGGGGAGCAGTACTTC; CDR3 protein: CSALGQGAGEQYF
J gene: TRBJ2-3; clone size: NA; V gene: TRBV9; D gene: TRBD2; CDR3 DNA: TGTGCCAGCAGCGCTCCTACTAGCGCCACGCAGTATTATTTT; CDR3 protein: CASSAPTSATQYYF
J gene: TRBJ2-3; clone size: NA; V gene: TRBV6-2/TRBV6-3; D gene: NA; CDR3 DNA: TGTGCCAGCAGTTACCCGGGACCACGCAATGAGCAGTATTTT; CDR3 protein: CASSYPGPRNEQYF
J gene: TRBJ1-1; clone size: NA; V gene: TRBV9; D gene: NA; CDR3 DNA: TGTGCCAGCAGCTTAGATCTAGATGCGCACACTGTAGCTTTCTTT; CDR3 protein: CASSLDLDAHTVAFF
J gene: TRBJ2-3; clone size: NA; V gene: TRBV9; D gene: NA; CDR3 DNA: TGTGCCAGCAGCTTAGAAGCCGATCCCGATGGGCAGTATTTT; CDR3 protein: CASSLEADPDGQYF
J gene: TRBJ2-3; clone size: NA; V gene: TRBV7-8; D gene: TRBD2; CDR3 DNA: TGTTCCAGCAGCGGGGACGGGGGCACAGATACGCAGTATTTT; CDR3 protein: CSSSGDGGTDTQYF
J gene: TRBJ2-5; clone size: NA; V gene: TRBV4-1; D gene: NA; CDR3 DNA: TGCGCCAGCAGCTTCCGAGGGCGAGAGACCCAGTACTTC; CDR3 protein: CASSFRGRETQYF
J gene: TRBJ2-7; clone size: NA; V gene: TRBV9; D gene: NA; CDR3 DNA: TGTGCCAGCAGCTCCCCGGGCGCTAGTCCCAGGGGTAAGTACTTC; CDR3 protein: CASSSPGASPRGKYF